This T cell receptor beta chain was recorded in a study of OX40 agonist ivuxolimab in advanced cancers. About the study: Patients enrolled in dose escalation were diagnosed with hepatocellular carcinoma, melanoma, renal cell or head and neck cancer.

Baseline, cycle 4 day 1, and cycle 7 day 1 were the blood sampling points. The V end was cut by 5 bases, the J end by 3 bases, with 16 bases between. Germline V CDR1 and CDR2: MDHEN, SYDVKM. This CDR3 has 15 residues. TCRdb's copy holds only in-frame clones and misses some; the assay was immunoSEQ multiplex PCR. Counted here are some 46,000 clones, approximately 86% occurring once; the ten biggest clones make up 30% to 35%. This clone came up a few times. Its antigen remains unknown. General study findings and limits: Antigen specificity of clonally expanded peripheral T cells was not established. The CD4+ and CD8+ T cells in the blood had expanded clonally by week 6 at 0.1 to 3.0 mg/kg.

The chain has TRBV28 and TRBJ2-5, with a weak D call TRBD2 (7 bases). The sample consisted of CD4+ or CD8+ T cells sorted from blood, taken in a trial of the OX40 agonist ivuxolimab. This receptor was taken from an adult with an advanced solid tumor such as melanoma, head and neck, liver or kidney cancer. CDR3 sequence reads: CASSPSTGREETQYF. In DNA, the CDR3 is TGTGCCAGCAGTCCCTCCACAGGGAGGGAAGAGACCCAGTACTTC. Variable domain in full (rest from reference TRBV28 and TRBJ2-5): DVKVTQSSRYLVKRTGEKVFLECVQDMDHENMFWYRQDPGLGLRLIYFSYDVKMKEKGDIPEGYSVSREKKERFSLILESASTNQTSMYLCASSPSTGREETQYFGPGTRLLVL.